Given below is one TCR beta chain in context. This entry belongs to a study of OX40 agonist ivuxolimab in advanced cancers. Across the whole study: Participants averaged roughly 57 years of age (range about 23 to 90) and were about 85% male. Patients achieving partial responses numbered three: one hepatocellular carcinoma case and two cutaneous melanoma cases.

This CDR3 region has 15 residues. V lost 5 bases and J 2 bases, leaving 15 bases between the germline ends. Germline values: CDR1 MDHEN, CDR2 SYDVKM. Sequencing was performed with immunoSEQ multiplex PCR; in TCRdb, only in-frame clones are kept and a portion is missing. The data contain about 70,000 clones, more than 75% of them singletons. V usage is TRBV28 and J usage is TRBJ1-1, with no clear D. The sequenced sample was CD4+ or CD8+ T cells sorted from blood, obtained in a trial of the OX40 agonist ivuxolimab. The TCR was taken from an adult with an advanced solid tumor such as melanoma, head and neck, liver or kidney cancer. CDR3 amino acids: CASSTARGINTEAFF. As DNA, the CDR3 is TGTGCCAGCAGTACGGCGAGAGGGATAAACACTGAAGCTTTCTTT. The full variable domain, in which reference TRBV28 and TRBJ1-1 provide the parts outside the CDR3, is DVKVTQSSRYLVKRTGEKVFLECVQDMDHENMFWYRQDPGLGLRLIYFSYDVKMKEKGDIPEGYSVSREKKERFSLILESASTNQTSMYLCASSTARGINTEAFFGQGTRLTVV.